This record looks at one T cell receptor beta chain sequence and its context. The germline V gene encodes CDR1 KGHSH and CDR2 LQKENI. V lost 2 bases, J lost 3 bases, and 4 bases stayed unmatched. This CDR3 has 15 residues. These data originate in a study of graft-versus-host responses after intestinal transplantation. The assay was immunoSEQ multiplex PCR, and TCRdb's table has in-frame clones only and misses some. The sample shows 40,000 or so clones, around 94% of them seen only once. The source is a human patient who received an intestinal transplant, so some T cells may come from the graft donor. The chain uses TRBV18 and TRBJ2-5; TRBD2 aligns across 9 bases. The sequenced sample was PBMCs, obtained 16 days after intestinal transplant. In DNA form, the CDR3 reads TGTGCCAGCTCACCATTTAGCGGGAGTGAAGAGACCCAGTACTTC. This sequence encodes CASSPFSGSEETQYF. The full variable domain, with the rest looked up from reference TRBV18 and TRBJ2-5, is NAGVMQNPRHLVRRRGQEARLRCSPMKGHSHVYWYRQLPEEGLKFMVYLQKENIIDESGMPKERFSAEFPKEGPSILRIQQVVRGDSAAYFCASSPFSGSEETQYFGPGTRLLVL.